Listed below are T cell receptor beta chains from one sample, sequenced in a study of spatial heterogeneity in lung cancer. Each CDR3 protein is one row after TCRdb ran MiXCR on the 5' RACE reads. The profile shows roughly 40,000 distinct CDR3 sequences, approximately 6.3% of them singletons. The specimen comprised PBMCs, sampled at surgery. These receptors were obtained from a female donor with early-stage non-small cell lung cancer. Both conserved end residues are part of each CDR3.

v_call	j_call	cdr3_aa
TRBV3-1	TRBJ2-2	CASSLGVGSGELFF
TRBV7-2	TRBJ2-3	CASSLSSGGRRVTDTQYF
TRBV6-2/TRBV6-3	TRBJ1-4	CASSSGTYNEKLFF
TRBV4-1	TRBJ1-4	CASSQDPVNNEKLFF
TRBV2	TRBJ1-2	CASREDRAIRTF
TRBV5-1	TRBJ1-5	CASSLEGGRDRPQHF
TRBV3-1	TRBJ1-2	CASSQEDRFEWGYTF
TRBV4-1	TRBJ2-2	CASSPGLAQTGELFF
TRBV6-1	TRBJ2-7	CASSEQGSGYEQYF
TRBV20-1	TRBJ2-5	CSARRGETQYF
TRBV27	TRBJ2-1	CASSIGTSGDNEQFF
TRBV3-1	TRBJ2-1	CASSQETIGGGAHEQFF
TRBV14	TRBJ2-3	CASSPVFSGLAGTDTQYF
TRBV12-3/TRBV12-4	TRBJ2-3	CASSLATSGSTDTQYF
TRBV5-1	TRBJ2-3	CASSTQSNTDTQYF
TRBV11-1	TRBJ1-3	CASSPTGGNTIYF
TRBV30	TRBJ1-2	CAWSVRNGYTF
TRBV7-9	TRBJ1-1	CASSLVAEAFF
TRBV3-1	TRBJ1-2	CASRDSQRIYGYTF
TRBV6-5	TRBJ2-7	CASGSGGRISYEQYF
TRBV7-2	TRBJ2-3	CASSSLGGPDTDTQYF
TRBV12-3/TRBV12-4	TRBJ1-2	CASSLVGGYGYTF
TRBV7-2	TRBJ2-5	CASSLVVGTAQETQYF
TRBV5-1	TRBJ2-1	CASSYQGTTGIYNEQFF
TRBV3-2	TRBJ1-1	CASSRRTEAFF
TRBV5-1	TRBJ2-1	CASTAWVGSDNEQFF
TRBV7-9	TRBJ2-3	CASSLVGPHDTQYF
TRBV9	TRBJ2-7	CASSVAQGASYEQYF
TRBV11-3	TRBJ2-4	CASSSGTGEAKNIQYF
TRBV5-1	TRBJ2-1	CASRQGAGNEQFF
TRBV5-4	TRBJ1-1	CASSLYQNTEAFF
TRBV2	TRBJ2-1	CASSPGAYNEQFF
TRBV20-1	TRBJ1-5	CSARDWGKGQPQHF
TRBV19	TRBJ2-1	CASTSGIGSYNEQFF
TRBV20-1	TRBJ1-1	CSARGLGAFF
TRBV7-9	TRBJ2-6	CASSLATGGTGANVLTF
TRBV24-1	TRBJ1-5	CATSVRANQPQHF
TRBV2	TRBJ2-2	CASSASGSGELFF
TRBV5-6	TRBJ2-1	CASSKTRQQGVYNEQFF
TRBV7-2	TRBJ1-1	CASSLGQPNTEAFF
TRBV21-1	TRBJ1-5	CASSPGTPRPFGNQPQHF
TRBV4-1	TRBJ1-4	CASSQVATGAVNEKLFF
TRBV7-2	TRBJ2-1	CASSTGHSQFF
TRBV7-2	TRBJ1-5	CASSLEGGNQPQHF
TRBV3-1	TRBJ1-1	CASSQLTGLAFF
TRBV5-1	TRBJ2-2	CASISSGANTGELFF
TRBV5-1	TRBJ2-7	CASRTGTYEQYF
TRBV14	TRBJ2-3	CASSLFLGADTQYF
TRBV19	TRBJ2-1	CASSSPGGSSYNEQFF
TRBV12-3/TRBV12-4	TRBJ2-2	CASTPTGGSTGELFF
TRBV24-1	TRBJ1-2	CAISDPRTGNYGYTF
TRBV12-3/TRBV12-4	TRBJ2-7	CASSLNGGAYEQYF
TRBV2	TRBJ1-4	CASSEARLQYSNEKLFF
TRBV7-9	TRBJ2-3	CASSPPDPQNTQYF
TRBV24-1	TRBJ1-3	CATFRGPWGNTIYF
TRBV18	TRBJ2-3	CASWGNTQYF